This TCR beta chain stems from a study of blood T cells in healthy people across ages. Primed by a sample-barcoded 5' primer and a J-beta primer mix, a second PCR proceeded for roughly 7 to 11 cycles. TCRdb ran MiXCR on the 5' RACE reads and lists one entry per CDR3 protein. The sample holds 800,000 or so distinct CDR3 sequences; about 42% are singletons and the top ten take around a sixth. Each donor gave 9.5 to 10 milliliters of peripheral blood. CDR1 SGHTA and CDR2 FQGNSA come from the germline V gene. V lost 8 bases and J 7 bases, leaving 12 bases between the germline ends. The CDR3 length is 11 residues.

This TCR came from a man older than 75 in good health. The V and J genes are TRBV7-2 and TRBJ2-7, with D uncertain. Material: blood. The CDR3 here is CASRGGLEQYF. The CDR3 region has the DNA TGTGCCAGCCGAGGTGGGTTGGAGCAGTACTTC.